These 9 T cell receptor beta chains were sequenced from one sample in a study of cytotoxic CD8 clonotypes in ibrutinib-treated CLL. Sequencing used immunoSEQ multiplex PCR; TCRdb keeps in-frame clones, though not all of them. This sample carries approximately 320,000 clones, around 66% of them seen once, and the ten largest clones take roughly 6%. The sequences come from PBMCs, collected after 36 months of ibrutinib treatment. The receptors stem from a human donor with chronic lymphocytic leukemia.

The table lists this clone with a count of one. A read error may produce the germline difference seen at one junction end. This chain joins TRBV2 and TRBJ2-7; 8 nucleotides line up with TRBD2. This CDR3 region has 13 residues. Per the germline V gene, CDR1 is SNHLY and CDR2 is FYNNEI. Written as DNA, the CDR3 is TGTGCCAGCAGTGAAGCGCTTTGGACTAGCTCTGTCTTC. Protein product: CASSEALWTSSVF.

The rearrangement links TRBV4-1 to TRBJ2-5; 11 nucleotides line up with TRBD1. The CDR3 runs 18 residues. Trimming removed 4 bases from V and 6 bases from J; junction bases left unmatched: 16. Germline V gene data show CDR1 as MGHRA and CDR2 as YSYEKL. This chain's CDR3 is CASSRPPSSGTGGQTQYF. CDR3 nucleotide sequence: TGCGCCAGCAGCCGCCCCCCCTCCTCCGGGACAGGGGGGCAGACCCAGTACTTC.

The V gene is TRBV15, the J gene TRBJ2-1; the match to TRBD2 covers 7 bases. Germline V lookup: CDR1 LNHNV, CDR2 YYDKDF (reference sequence). CDR3 length: 15 amino acids. J lost 6 bases, V lost 6 bases, and 11 bases had no gene match. This CDR3 is CATSLGRGSVNEQFF. CDR3 DNA sequence: TGTGCCACCAGTCTCGGGCGGGGGAGCGTCAATGAGCAGTTCTTC.

DNA for the CDR3: TGTGCCAGCAGTACACCCCGGAGAGCCAAAAACATTCAGTACTTC. It specifies CASSTPRRAKNIQYF. The V call is TRBV28, the J call TRBJ2-4; D ambiguous. This CDR3 region has 15 residues. V gave up 5 bases and J gave up 0 bases, with 11 bases separating them. Looked up from germline, CDR1 is MDHEN and CDR2 is SYDVKM.

V and J are TRBV6-6 and TRBJ2-7; 9 bases line up with TRBD1. The J segment lost 4 bases and the V segment lost 7 bases, leaving 11 bases of the junction unmatched. The CDR3 extends over 15 amino acids. Per germline, CDR1 MNHNY and CDR2 SVGAGI (reference sequence). The CDR3 region is CASTRGTGFVYEQYF. The CDR3 DNA follows: TGTGCCAGCACCCGGGGGACAGGGTTTGTTTACGAGCAGTACTTC.

This chain uses TRBV5-8 with TRBJ2-7, with 11 bases aligning to TRBD1. The CDR3 totals 15 residues. Unmatched junction bases numbered 7, after V lost 5 bases and J lost 3 bases. CDR1 is SGHTS and CDR2 is YDEGEE in the germline V gene. Here the CDR3 DNA reads TGTGCCAGCAGTTTTTGGGACAGGGGGGACTACGAGCAGTACTTC. The encoded protein is CASSFWDRGDYEQYF. Using reference TRBV5-8 and TRBJ2-7 for the parts outside the CDR3, the full variable domain is EAGVTQSPTHLIKTRGQQATLRCSPISGHTSVYWYQQALGLGLQFLLWYDEGEERNRGNFPPRFSGRQFPNYSSELNVNALELEDSALYLCASSFWDRGDYEQYFGPGTRLTVT.

The rearrangement uses TRBV9 and TRBJ1-1; D is ambiguous. Germline assignment: CDR1 SGDLS and CDR2 YYNGEE. The CDR3 totals 14 residues. Trimming took off 2 bases at V and 0 bases at J, with 8 bases between the two ends. The CDR3 is CASSVGTLNTEAFF. The CDR3 DNA reads as TGTGCCAGCAGCGTCGGTACCTTGAACACTGAAGCTTTCTTT.

V usage is TRBV10-2 and J usage is TRBJ1-1; D gene uncertain. The germline V and J ends were trimmed by 4 bases and 3 bases, with 3 bases remaining between them. Germline assignment: CDR1 WSHSY and CDR2 SAAADI. The CDR3 sequence is 11 residues long. The CDR3 loop is CASSGYTEAFF. As DNA, the CDR3 is TGCGCCAGCAGTGGGTACACTGAAGCTTTCTTT.

This clone was seen a handful of times. The V gene is TRBV12-5, the J gene TRBJ1-1; no clear D gene. The CDR3 totals 12 residues. The V gene lost 6 bases and the J gene lost 4 bases, with 9 bases spanning the gap. The germline gives CDR1 LGHNT, CDR2 FRNRAP. CDR3 sequence: CASGWTGTEAFF. DNA for the CDR3: TGTGCTAGTGGGTGGACGGGCACTGAAGCTTTCTTT.